These 30 T cell receptor beta chains came from one sample sequenced in a study of cytomegalovirus exposure and HLA in healthy donors. The PCR ran on 60 Vbeta and 13 Jbeta primers. TCRdb's copy holds only in-frame clones and misses some; the assay was immunoSEQ multiplex PCR. The profile covers some 150,000 clones, with approximately 80% appearing a single time and just over 4.5% taken by the ten largest. The sample taken for sequencing was PBMCs. The receptors stem from a woman in her forties or fifties in good health and CMV-seropositive.

The chain is built from TRBV2 and TRBJ1-1, with D tentatively TRBD1 (5 bases). Trimming shortened V by 5 bases and J by 1 base, and 5 bases separated the two germline ends. CDR3 length: 12 amino acids. Per the germline V gene, CDR1 is SNHLY and CDR2 is FYNNEI. CDR3 residues: CASSTGNTEAFF. The CDR3 bases are TGTGCCAGCAGTACAGGGAACACTGAAGCTTTCTTT.

The chain joins TRBV5-4 to TRBJ2-1; 8 bases are a match to TRBD2. V gave up 0 bases and J gave up 0 bases; unmatched junction bases: 5. The CDR3 is 17 amino acids. From germline, CDR1 is SGHNT and CDR2 YYREEE (reference sequence). The CDR3 nucleotides are TGTGCCAGCAGCTTGGGGGGGGCGGGGGGCTCCTACAATGAGCAGTTCTTC. Translated: CASSLGGAGGSYNEQFF. The whole variable domain, remainder taken from reference TRBV5-4 and TRBJ2-1, is ETGVTQSPTHLIKTRGQQVTLRCSSQSGHNTVSWYQQALGQGPQFIFQYYREEENGRGNFPPRFSGLQFPNYSSELNVNALELDDSALYLCASSLGGAGGSYNEQFFGPGTRLTVL.

This chain uses TRBV27 with TRBJ2-2, with 12 bases matching TRBD2. The V gene end was trimmed by 4 bases and the J gene end by 6 bases; junction bases not matched to a gene: 6. Per the germline V gene, CDR1 is MNHEY and CDR2 is SMNVEV (reference sequence). This CDR3 contains 16 residues. In DNA form, the CDR3 reads TGTGCCAGCAGTTCGAGGACTAGCGGGGCTCCCGGGGAGCTGTTTTTT. This encodes CASSSRTSGAPGELFF.

V usage is TRBV7-6 and J usage is TRBJ1-4; D not certain. Trimming removed 6 bases at V and 8 bases at J, with 7 bases between. The CDR3 is made up of 11 amino acids. Germline lookup yields CDR1 SGHVS and CDR2 FNYEAQ. CDR3: CASSGPEKLFF. The CDR3 DNA reads TGTGCCAGCAGTGGGCCGGAAAAACTGTTTTTT.

This clone has just a few counts. This sequence joins TRBV7-2 and TRBJ1-4, with D unresolved. The germline gives CDR1 SGHTA, CDR2 FQGNSA. With 5 bases removed from V and 2 bases from J, the gap between germline ends came to 9 bases. The CDR3 totals 14 residues. CDR3 sequence: CASSPRRTNEKLFF. CDR3 DNA: TGTGCCAGCAGCCCCCGGAGGACTAATGAAAAACTGTTTTTT. Variable domain in full (rest from reference TRBV7-2 and TRBJ1-4): GAGVSQSPSNKVTEKGKDVELRCDPISGHTALYWYRQSLGQGLEFLIYFQGNSAPDKSGLPSDRFSAERTGGSVSTLTIQRTQQEDSAVYLCASSPRRTNEKLFFGSGTQLSVL.

The chain has TRBV7-3 and TRBJ2-7; 14 bases are a match to TRBD2. V lost 7 bases and J lost 5; bases outside the gene matches: 7. From germline, CDR1 is SGHTA and CDR2 FQGTGA. The length of the CDR3 is 15 residues. CDR3: CASTQTSGRVHEQYF. The CDR3 DNA reads TGTGCCAGCACCCAGACTAGCGGGAGGGTTCACGAGCAGTACTTC.

This clone was seen a single time. CDR3 amino acids: CASRGAVGMNTEAFF. In DNA form, the CDR3 reads TGTGCCAGCAGGGGTGCGGTTGGAATGAACACTGAAGCTTTCTTT. The chain employs TRBV6-5 and TRBJ1-1; the D is unclear. This CDR3 region has 15 residues. Germline CDR1 is MNHEY and CDR2 is SVGAGI. The germline V and J ends were trimmed by 6 bases and 0 bases, with 14 bases remaining between them.

V gene TRBV29-1 combines with J gene TRBJ2-1; possibly TRBD2 for D (6 bases). Trimming took 4 bases from V and 8 from J, leaving 21 bases between them. The germline V gene encodes CDR1 SQVTM and CDR2 ANQGSEA. The CDR3 has 15 residues. CDR3 sequence reads: CSVALIGGVRDEQFF. CDR3 sequence (DNA): TGCAGCGTTGCCCTGATAGGAGGGGTGCGGGATGAGCAGTTCTTC.

The chain carries TRBV7-2 and TRBJ2-2; 9 bases map to TRBD2. V shed 5 bases, J shed 4 bases, and the junction held 8 bases outside the gene matches. The germline gives CDR1 SGHTA, CDR2 FQGNSA. The CDR3 contains 16 residues. The CDR3, as DNA: TGTGCCAGCAGCCCCCGAGGTAGCGGGAGCACCGGGGAGCTGTTTTTT. Its protein is CASSPRGSGSTGELFF.

The rearrangement uses TRBV6-1 and TRBJ2-7, with 13 bases fitting TRBD2. Germline loops: CDR1 MNHNS, CDR2 SASEGT. This CDR3 is 17 amino acids long. The trim removed 4 bases at V and 0 bases at J, leaving 6 bases unmatched. The CDR3 nucleotides are TGTGCCAGCAGTGGACTAGCGGGGGGTCAAGACTCCTACGAGCAGTACTTC. Its translation: CASSGLAGGQDSYEQYF.

This rearrangement joins TRBV7-3 to TRBJ2-1; 11 bases are a match to TRBD2. The germline CDR1 and CDR2 sequences are SGHTA and FQGTGA. V was pared by 5 bases and J by 2 bases, with 11 bases of the junction left unmatched. The CDR3 totals 18 residues. Here the CDR3 reads CASSPASGLAGPYNEQFF. The CDR3 nucleotides read TGTGCCAGCAGCCCCGCCTCAGGACTAGCGGGTCCCTACAATGAGCAGTTCTTC.

The chain carries TRBV5-1 and TRBJ2-1, with TRBD2 matching 14 bases. V lost 7 bases, J lost 7 bases, and 7 bases stayed unmatched. In germline, CDR1 is SGHRS, CDR2 YFSETQ. This CDR3 is 15 amino acids long. The CDR3 sequence is CASQRGTSGSNEQFF. In DNA, the CDR3 is TGCGCCAGCCAAAGAGGGACTAGCGGGAGTAATGAGCAGTTCTTC. The entire variable domain, with the rest obtained from reference TRBV5-1 and TRBJ2-1, is as follows: KAGVTQTPRYLIKTRGQQVTLSCSPISGHRSVSWYQQTPGQGLQFLFEYFSETQRNKGNFPGRFSGRQFSNSRSEMNVSTLELGDSALYLCASQRGTSGSNEQFFGPGTRLTVL.

The chain uses TRBV6-5 and TRBJ1-6; the match to TRBD1 covers 11 bases. This CDR3 comprises 15 residues. CDR1 is MNHEY, CDR2 SVGAGI, per germline. Trimming took 2 bases from V and 7 from J; bases not matched to a gene: 1. The CDR3 bases are TGTGCCAGCAGTTACCGGGACAGGGGGAATTCACCCCTCCACTTT. As protein: CASSYRDRGNSPLHF.

This rearrangement joins TRBV28 to TRBJ1-5; 10 bases are shared with TRBD1. With 3 bases clipped from V and 11 bases from J, the junction kept 22 bases outside the gene matches. Per the germline V gene, CDR1 is MDHEN and CDR2 is SYDVKM. The CDR3 runs to 19 residues. CDR3 in DNA: TGTGCCAGCAGTTTTAAGTGGTTGGCCCTCGGGACAGGGGATAGGTCCCAGCATTTT. Protein sequence: CASSFKWLALGTGDRSQHF. The complete variable domain, with remaining parts taken from reference TRBV28 and TRBJ1-5, reads DVKVTQSSRYLVKRTGEKVFLECVQDMDHENMFWYRQDPGLGLRLIYFSYDVKMKEKGDIPEGYSVSREKKERFSLILESASTNQTSMYLCASSFKWLALGTGDRSQHFGDGTRLSIL.

The chain is built from TRBV5-4 and TRBJ2-5; 7 nucleotides line up with TRBD2. J gave up 1 base and V 3 bases, and 6 bases lay outside the gene matches. CDR1 is SGHNT, CDR2 YYREEE, per germline (reference sequence). The CDR3 totals 15 residues. The CDR3 sequence: CASSSRAGTQETQYF. The CDR3 region has the DNA TGTGCCAGCAGCTCCCGAGCGGGGACCCAAGAGACCCAGTACTTC.

The V and J genes are TRBV5-4 and TRBJ2-7, with D possibly matching TRBD2 (5 bases). CDR1 SGHNT and CDR2 YYREEE come from the germline V gene (reference sequence). Trimming took off 4 bases at V and 0 bases at J, with 8 bases between the two ends. The CDR3 contains 13 residues. The CDR3 region is CASSRDFSYEQYF. CDR3 bases: TGTGCCAGCAGCCGGGATTTCTCCTACGAGCAGTACTTC.

This rearrangement joins TRBV5-5 to TRBJ2-1; no clear D. Trimming removed 2 bases at V and 2 bases at J, with 8 bases between. Germline lookup yields CDR1 SGHKS and CDR2 YYEKEE (reference sequence). The CDR3 sequence is 14 residues long. CDR3 nucleotides: TGTGCCAGCAGCTTAGCAGGTACCTACAATGAGCAGTTCTTC. Protein product: CASSLAGTYNEQFF.

V gene TRBV10-3 combines with J gene TRBJ2-7, with TRBD1 matching 9 bases. Germline-derived CDR1 and CDR2 are ENHRY and SYGVKD. This CDR3 has 15 residues. V was pared by 3 bases and J by 5 bases, with 8 bases of the junction left unmatched. CDR3 protein: CAISEWGQGGNEQYF. CDR3 DNA: TGTGCCATCAGTGAATGGGGACAGGGAGGCAACGAGCAGTACTTC.

The chain carries TRBV7-8 and TRBJ2-7; D possibly corresponds to TRBD1 (5 bases). Germline V gene data show CDR1 as SGHVS and CDR2 as FQNEAQ. V dropped 1 base and J dropped 5 bases, with 9 bases sitting between them. The CDR3 covers 13 residues. The CDR3 is CASSLGQFHEQYF. The CDR3 coding sequence is TGTGCCAGCAGCTTAGGACAGTTCCACGAGCAGTACTTC.

The chain carries TRBV29-1 and TRBJ2-3, with D perhaps TRBD1 (6 bases). V was shortened by 6 bases and J by 4 bases, with 20 bases between the two germline ends. Germline CDR1 and CDR2: SQVTM and ANQGSEA. This CDR3 has 15 amino acids. In DNA, the CDR3 is TGCAGCGTCGGTGTTGGTGGGGGCCTCTCAGATACGCAGTATTTT. Protein product: CSVGVGGGLSDTQYF.

The CDR3 protein is CASKLVRRDNEQFF. CDR3 nucleotides: TGTGCCAGCAAGCTAGTTAGAAGAGACAATGAGCAGTTCTTC. The rearrangement links TRBV6-1 to TRBJ2-1; D gene uncertain. CDR3 length: 14 amino acids. Between the trimmed V and J ends, which lost 7 bases and 5 bases, there was a span of 15 bases. Germline V gene data show CDR1 as MNHNS and CDR2 as SASEGT.

J is TRBJ2-7 and V is TRBV7-3, with 12 bases identical to TRBD2. CDR1 and CDR2 from the germline V gene are SGHTA and FQGTGA. V gave up 3 bases and J gave up 10 bases; unmatched junction bases: 7. The CDR3 covers 14 residues. CDR3 coding DNA: TGTGCCAGCAGCTTCACTAGCGGGGGGTCCGACCAGTACTTC. Its translation: CASSFTSGGSDQYF.

This chain joins TRBV7-2 and TRBJ1-3; possible D gene TRBD1, 6 bases. Trimming pared 4 bases from V and 1 base from J, leaving 11 bases between. This CDR3 is built from 15 residues. The germline CDR1 and CDR2 sequences are SGHTA and FQGNSA. CDR3 residues: CASSYRENSGNTIYF. The CDR3 nucleotides are TGTGCCAGCAGCTACAGGGAAAATTCTGGAAACACCATATATTTT.

The chain combines TRBV18 with TRBJ1-2; tentative D call: TRBD1 (5 bases). Germline V gives CDR1 KGHSH, CDR2 LQKENI. The germline V and J ends were trimmed by 4 bases and 5 bases, with 14 bases remaining between them. The CDR3 contains 14 residues. CDR3 bases: TGTGCCAGCTCACGAGGATCACAGGAATATGGCTACACCTTC. Its protein is CASSRGSQEYGYTF.

This rearrangement joins TRBV5-4 to TRBJ2-3; tentatively, D is TRBD1 (6 bases). From germline, CDR1 is SGHNT and CDR2 YYREEE (reference sequence). Deletions cut 0 bases from V and 3 bases from J, with 11 bases between. The CDR3 is made up of 15 amino acids. CDR3 DNA: TGTGCCAGCAGCTTGGGCAGGGGAAGGACAGATACGCAGTATTTT. Translated: CASSLGRGRTDTQYF.

As for this clone: The junction departs from germline at one end; a sequencing error may be responsible. CDR3 sequence (DNA): TGTGCCAGCACCGACAGGGAATATTTTAGCTTC. Amino acids: CASTDREYFSF. This chain joins TRBV28 and TRBJ2-7, with 7 bases matching TRBD1. The CDR3 length is 11 residues. Germline V gene lookup returns CDR1 MDHEN and CDR2 SYDVKM.

V is TRBV6-5 and J is TRBJ1-5, with a tentative D call TRBD1 (5 bases). The CDR3 contains 14 residues. Per germline, CDR1 MNHEY and CDR2 SVGAGI. Deletions cut 6 bases from V and 3 bases from J, with 12 bases between. CDR3 coding DNA: TGTGCCAGCAGCAGGTCAGGGATCAATCAGCCCCAGCATTTT. As protein: CASSRSGINQPQHF.

The chain couples TRBV7-6 to TRBJ1-3; 8 nucleotides match TRBD1. Germline CDR1 is SGHVS and CDR2 is FNYEAQ. CDR3 length equals 15 residues. Trimming cost V 5 bases and J 2 bases; bases outside gene matches: 5. DNA for the CDR3: TGTGCCAGCAGCCGCACGGACAGGGCTGGAAACACCATATATTTT. Amino acids: CASSRTDRAGNTIYF.

The J gene is TRBJ2-2, the V gene TRBV18; 10 nucleotides match TRBD2. This CDR3 is 17 amino acids long. Germline CDR1 is KGHSH and CDR2 is LQKENI. V was clipped by 3 bases and J by 4 bases; unmatched bases: 8. CDR3 DNA: TGTGCCAGCTCACCGGAACTAGCGGGACCCGGCACCGGGGAGCTGTTTTTT. The encoded protein is CASSPELAGPGTGELFF.

The V call is TRBV4-3, the J call TRBJ1-2, with 8 bases that match TRBD1. CDR3 length: 17 amino acids. Losses at the gene ends were 0 bases for V and 2 bases for J; bases not matched to a gene: 8. Per the germline V gene, CDR1 is LGHNA and CDR2 is YSLEER. CDR3 sequence (DNA): TGCGCCAGCAGCCAAGAGGGCTCAGGGGGCGGAAACTATGGCTACACCTTC. This codes for CASSQEGSGGGNYGYTF.